The T cell receptor beta chain described here comes from a study of T cell responses to AZD1222 COVID-19 vaccine. The junction had 4 bases not matched to a gene; V was cut back by 0 bases and J by 3 bases. Germline CDR1 and CDR2: SGDLS and YYNGEE. This CDR3 is 16 amino acids long. In this sample, this clone turned up once. Libraries were prepared by immunoSEQ multiplex PCR; TCRdb keeps only in-frame clonotypes and omits some of them. Of 90,000 to 120,000 clones in the sample, about 89% were seen once. The clonotype comes from an adult in good health. The V gene is TRBV9, the J gene TRBJ2-2, with 8 bases that match TRBD1. The source material was peripheral blood, sampled on day 0 of AZD1222 vaccination. CDR3 in amino acids: CASSVGTGTYTGELFF. Written as DNA, the CDR3 is TGTGCCAGCAGCGTAGGGACAGGGACTTACACCGGGGAGCTGTTTTTT.